This entry lists 11 T cell receptor beta chains sequenced from one sample in a study of vaccination and CD4 T cells after COVID-19. Sequenced with the Oncomine TCR Beta short-read assay was DNA taken from cultured CD4+ T cells. TCRdb itself ran the PCR reads through MiXCR, one entry per CDR3 protein. The sample contains approximately 22,000 distinct CDR3 sequences, roughly 40% of which appear only once. Antigen specificity for these receptors is unknown. Regarding treatment: approximately 9-day PBMC culture with coronavirus spike peptide pools or control peptides (ViraFEST assay). Sequenced here: CD4+ T cells from blood, cultured in vitro, sampled before SARS-CoV-2 vaccination. Receptors originate from a human donor who received a COVID-19 vaccine.

The chain employs TRBV11-2 and TRBJ2-7; 7 positions match TRBD1. Germline V gives CDR1 SGHAT, CDR2 FQNNGV. There are 14 residues in the CDR3. V was clipped by 5 bases and J by 5 bases; unmatched bases: 9. CDR3 coding DNA: TGTGCCAGCAGCCAGAGACAGGGTAAGGACGAGCAGTACTTC. This translates into CASSQRQGKDEQYF.

In DNA form, the CDR3 reads TGCGCCAGCAGCTTGAAAGGGGACGGCTATGGCTACACCTTC. This gives the protein CASSLKGDGYGYTF. This chain joins TRBV5-1 and TRBJ1-2; D is possibly TRBD1 (5 bases). The CDR3 loop spans 14 amino acids. The germline V and J ends were trimmed by 1 base and 4 bases, with 11 bases remaining between them. The V gene's germline CDR1 is SGHRS and CDR2 YFSETQ.

The J gene is TRBJ1-1, the V gene TRBV6-1, with a weak D call TRBD1 (5 bases). The germline V gene has CDR1 MNHNS and CDR2 SASEGT. V lost 6 bases and J 4 bases, leaving 9 bases between the germline ends. The CDR3 has 12 residues. In DNA, the CDR3 is TGTGCCAGCAGCATGGGACGCACTGAAGCTTTCTTT. Its translation is CASSMGRTEAFF.

This clonotype came up a few times. J is TRBJ1-2 and V is TRBV20-1, with a possible D match to TRBD1 (6 bases). Per the germline V gene, CDR1 is DFQATT and CDR2 is SNEGSKA (reference sequence). The CDR3 length is 13 residues. V lost 0 bases and J lost 7, with 12 bases in between. CDR3 sequence reads: CSAREGAWSGYTF. CDR3 bases: TGCAGTGCTAGAGAGGGGGCATGGAGTGGCTACACCTTC.

The V and J genes are TRBV20-1 and TRBJ2-5; 7 bases are a match to TRBD2. V lost 0 bases and J lost 1; bases outside the gene matches: 8. This CDR3 comprises 16 residues. Germline V gene data show CDR1 as DFQATT and CDR2 as SNEGSKA (reference sequence). The CDR3: CSARDRIAGLQETQYF. The CDR3 DNA reads as TGCAGTGCTAGAGATAGGATAGCGGGTCTCCAAGAGACCCAGTACTTC.

CDR3 residues: CASRQGWGTGELFF. The CDR3 region has the DNA TGTGCCAGCAGGCAGGGTTGGGGCACCGGGGAGCTGTTTTTT. The chain uses TRBV7-2 and TRBJ2-2; TRBD1 is a possible D gene (5 bases). The CDR3 is 14 residues long. Germline CDR1 reads SGHTA; CDR2 reads FQGNSA. The V and J ends lost 6 bases and 4 bases respectively, with 12 bases between them.

This chain joins TRBV11-3 and TRBJ1-2, with 7 positions matching TRBD1. The CDR3 has 13 amino acids. The germline gives CDR1 SGHNT, CDR2 YENEEA. V shed 8 bases and J 3 bases; nucleotides not matched to a gene: 6. The CDR3 spells CASQGVGDYGYTF. The CDR3, as DNA: TGTGCCAGCCAGGGGGTCGGGGACTATGGCTACACCTTC.

This clonotype was observed a handful of times. The gene calls are TRBV9 and TRBJ1-1; D is unclear. The V gene lost 3 bases and the J gene lost 1 base, with 16 bases spanning the gap. The CDR3 consists of 16 residues. Germline-derived CDR1 and CDR2 are SGDLS and YYNGEE. CDR3 region: CASSEGIHLTNTEAFF. The CDR3 DNA follows: TGTGCCAGCAGCGAGGGAATACACCTCACGAACACTGAAGCTTTCTTT.

This chain joins TRBV5-1 and TRBJ2-7; 7 nucleotides agree with TRBD2. Germline CDR1 reads SGHRS; CDR2 reads YFSETQ. V lost 2 bases and J lost 2; bases outside the gene matches: 4. The CDR3 runs 14 residues. The CDR3 sequence: CASSFQGRAYEQYF. The DNA of the CDR3 is TGCGCCAGCAGCTTTCAAGGGAGGGCCTACGAGCAGTACTTC.

This chain connects TRBV4-2 to TRBJ2-3; unclear D gene. Deletions cut 2 bases from V and 2 bases from J, with 11 bases between. The CDR3 is 15 amino acids. Germline CDR1 reads LGHNA; CDR2 reads YNFKEQ. The DNA for the CDR3 is TGTGCCAGCAGCCAAATTGATCCGAACACAGATACGCAGTATTTT. It translates to CASSQIDPNTDTQYF.

The CDR3 loop reads CSASTGAETQYF. The CDR3 bases are TGCAGCGCCTCTACAGGGGCAGAGACCCAGTACTTC. The chain is built from TRBV29-1 and TRBJ2-5, with 7 bases lining up with TRBD1. Germline CDR1 is SQVTM and CDR2 is ANQGSEA. The CDR3 runs 12 residues. After removal of 7 bases from V and 4 bases from J, the junction contained 6 bases not matched to a gene. The whole variable domain, filled in from reference TRBV29-1 and TRBJ2-5, reads SAVISQKPSRDICQRGTSLTIQCQVDSQVTMMFWYRQQPGQSLTLIATANQGSEATYESGFVIDKFPISRPNLTFSTLTVSNMSPEDSSIYLCSASTGAETQYFGPGTRLLVL.